Each of the 32 T cell receptor beta chains below was sequenced from the same sample in a study of control samples from healthy donors and cancer patients. Libraries were prepared by immunoSEQ multiplex PCR; TCRdb keeps only in-frame clonotypes and omits some of them. The sample yields about 74,000 clones, 70% to 90% seen once. Source material: blood. These receptors were obtained from a woman aged 45-60 years in good health.

The CDR3 DNA reads TGTGCCAGCGGACAGGGGGCTGTCAATGAGCAGTTCTTC. It is translated as CASGQGAVNEQFF. This rearrangement joins TRBV11-3 to TRBJ2-1; 11 bases are a match to TRBD1. Per germline, CDR1 SGHNT and CDR2 YENEEA. The CDR3 totals 13 residues. V lost 8 bases, J lost 6 bases, and 3 bases stayed unmatched.

The chain combines TRBV3-1 (or the pseudogene TRBV3-2) with TRBJ2-2, with TRBD1 matching over 7 bases. The CDR3 consists of 16 residues. Per the germline V gene, CDR1 is LGHDT and CDR2 is YNNKEL (reference sequence). The V and J ends lost 0 bases and 2 bases, in that order; junction bases with no gene match: 3. This CDR3 is CASSQDEGANTGELFF. In nucleotides, the CDR3 is TGTGCCAGCAGCCAAGATGAGGGGGCTAACACCGGGGAGCTGTTTTTT.

This chain connects TRBV6-6 to TRBJ1-2, with 7 bases lining up with TRBD1. Trimming at V came to 6 bases and at J to 8 bases, leaving 12 bases not matched to a gene. The CDR3 has 14 residues. From germline, CDR1 is MNHNY and CDR2 SVGAGI (reference sequence). DNA of the CDR3: TGTGCCAGCAGCTCTTCTACAGGGGATGAGGGCTACACCTTC. Translating it yields CASSSSTGDEGYTF.

The chain employs TRBV30 and TRBJ1-2, with unresolved D. The V end was cut by 3 bases, the J end by 7 bases, with 15 bases between. The CDR3 has 13 residues. CDR1 and CDR2 from the germline V gene are GTSNPN and SVGIG (reference sequence). The CDR3 DNA follows: TGTGCCTGGAGCGTTGAGACTGAGATTGGCTACACCTTC. It codes for CAWSVETEIGYTF.

The chain carries TRBV5-4 and TRBJ2-2, with 10 bases fitting TRBD1. Germline CDR1 SGHNT, CDR2 YYREEE (reference sequence). The J segment lost 7 bases and the V segment lost 4 bases, leaving 7 bases of the junction unmatched. The CDR3 loop spans 15 amino acids. In DNA, the CDR3 is TGTGCCAGCAGCGGTGACAGGGGGCATGGCGGGGAGCTGTTTTTT. Residues: CASSGDRGHGGELFF. Drawing the rest from reference TRBV5-4 and TRBJ2-2, the complete variable domain is ETGVTQSPTHLIKTRGQQVTLRCSSQSGHNTVSWYQQALGQGPQFIFQYYREEENGRGNFPPRFSGLQFPNYSSELNVNALELDDSALYLCASSGDRGHGGELFFGEGSRLTVL.

This clone was picked up one time. CDR3 region: CASRRDRGQSSEQYF. CDR3 in DNA: TGTGCCAGCAGGAGAGACAGGGGGCAATCAAGCGAGCAGTACTTC. The rearrangement uses TRBV2 and TRBJ2-7; 10 nucleotides agree with TRBD1. CDR1 and CDR2 (germline): SNHLY, FYNNEI. Trimming took 6 bases from V and 6 from J; bases not matched to a gene: 11. The CDR3 loop spans 15 amino acids.

The rearrangement joins TRBV11-2 to TRBJ1-1, with D possibly TRBD1 on 5 matching bases. Germline V gives CDR1 SGHAT, CDR2 FQNNGV. This CDR3 is 14 amino acids long. Between the trimmed V and J ends, which lost 7 bases and 2 bases, there was a span of 14 bases. The CDR3 nucleotides read TGTGCCAGCACCTTGGCCGGGGGTAACACTGAAGCTTTCTTT. Translating it yields CASTLAGGNTEAFF.

This clone has more than one count but fewer than ten. The gene calls are TRBV2 and TRBJ2-7, with TRBD2 identical over 7 bases. Germline V gene sequence: CDR1 SNHLY, CDR2 FYNNEI. The CDR3 spans 14 residues. V lost 8 bases and J lost 2; bases outside the gene matches: 9. The CDR3, as DNA: TGTGCCAGCCGCCGGGACTATGTTACCTACGAGCAGTACTTC. It specifies CASRRDYVTYEQYF. The full variable domain, in which reference TRBV2 and TRBJ2-7 provide the parts outside the CDR3, is EPEVTQTPSHQVTQMGQEVILRCVPISNHLYFYWYRQILGQKVEFLVSFYNNEISEKSEIFDDQFSVERPDGSNFTLKIRSTKLEDSAMYFCASRRDYVTYEQYFGPGTRLTVT.

This clone was counted between two and nine times. This chain joins TRBV4-1 and TRBJ1-2, with TRBD1 matching 8 bases. V trimming: 3 bases; J trimming: 7 bases; junction bases outside the gene matches: 7. From germline, CDR1 is MGHRA and CDR2 YSYEKL. CDR3 length: 14 amino acids. Here the CDR3 reads CASSQGQEYGGYTF. The CDR3 coding sequence is TGCGCCAGCAGCCAGGGACAGGAATACGGTGGCTACACCTTC.

V usage is TRBV6-1 and J usage is TRBJ2-7; unclear D gene. Trimming shortened V by 1 base and J by 3 bases, and 13 bases separated the two germline ends. Germline V gene lookup returns CDR1 MNHNS and CDR2 SASEGT. This CDR3 is built from 15 residues. CDR3 residues: CASSEGGIQSYEQYF. As DNA, the CDR3 is TGTGCCAGCAGTGAAGGCGGAATTCAAAGCTACGAGCAGTACTTC.

The CDR3 region has the DNA TGTGCCAGCAGCTTAGGACAGGGAAATCAGCCCCAGCATTTT. Its translation is CASSLGQGNQPQHF. The genes are TRBV7-9 and TRBJ1-5; TRBD1 matches 7 bases. The CDR3 covers 14 residues. In germline, CDR1 is SEHNR, CDR2 FQNEAQ (reference sequence). Losses at the gene ends were 1 base for V and 4 bases for J; bases not matched to a gene: 1.

This chain connects TRBV3-1 (or the pseudogene TRBV3-2) to TRBJ2-2, with D possibly being TRBD2 (5 bases). Trimming shortened V by 4 bases and J by 4 bases, and 10 bases separated the two germline ends. The CDR3 loop spans 14 amino acids. Germline loops: CDR1 LGHDT, CDR2 YNNKEL (reference sequence). The CDR3, as DNA: TGTGCCAGCAGCCCTTGGACTTCCACCGGGGAGCTGTTTTTT. Its protein product is CASSPWTSTGELFF.

The V call is TRBV30, the J call TRBJ1-2; D is unresolved. V lost 5 bases, J lost 3 bases, and 13 bases lay in between. This CDR3 contains 13 residues. Germline V gives CDR1 GTSNPN, CDR2 SVGIG (reference sequence). CDR3 nucleotides: TGTGCCTGGTCGAGGGAAACCGACTATGGCTACACCTTC. It yields the protein CAWSRETDYGYTF. Full variable domain (rest looked up from reference TRBV30 and TRBJ1-2): SQTIHQWPATLVQPVGSPLSLECTVEGTSNPNLYWYRQAAGRGLQLLFYSVGIGQISSEVPQNLSASRPQDRQFILSSKKLLLSDSGFYLCAWSRETDYGYTFGSGTRLTVV.

This chain joins TRBV6-5 and TRBJ2-3; unclear D gene. CDR1 and CDR2 (germline): MNHEY, SVGAGI. The CDR3 contains 13 residues. Trimming removed 8 bases at V and 1 base at J, with 10 bases between. DNA of the CDR3: TGTGCCAGCTTTGGATCTGGCACAGATACGCAGTATTTT. Translating it yields CASFGSGTDTQYF.

The chain couples TRBV18 to TRBJ1-5, with D unresolved. CDR3 length equals 14 residues. Germline values: CDR1 KGHSH, CDR2 LQKENI. Trimming removed 3 bases at V and 5 bases at J, with 11 bases between. Here the CDR3 reads CASSPYQADQPQHF. The CDR3 DNA reads TGTGCCAGCTCACCGTACCAAGCGGATCAGCCCCAGCATTTT.

The chain is built from TRBV5-6 and TRBJ1-1, with D possibly being TRBD1 (6 bases). The CDR3 length is 16 residues. Germline V gene data show CDR1 as SGHDT and CDR2 as YYEEEE. V was cut by 3 bases and J by 1 base, with 16 bases left in between. The CDR3 DNA follows: TGTGCCAGCAGCTCACTCTTAAGACAGGAGAACACTGAAGCTTTCTTT. Its protein product is CASSSLLRQENTEAFF.

The chain combines TRBV5-8 with TRBJ2-5, with D uncertain. Trimming removed 1 base at V and 4 bases at J, with 17 bases between. CDR1 is SGHTS, CDR2 YDEGEE, per germline. This CDR3 region has 16 residues. CDR3 loop: CASSLSVGSFGETQYF. CDR3 nucleotide sequence: TGTGCCAGCAGCTTGAGTGTGGGCAGCTTCGGAGAGACCCAGTACTTC.

The chain recombines TRBV7-9 with TRBJ1-2; 7 nucleotides match TRBD1. This CDR3 has 15 amino acids. Per the germline V gene, CDR1 is SEHNR and CDR2 is FQNEAQ (reference sequence). V gave up 1 base and J gave up 5 bases; unmatched junction bases: 7. DNA for the CDR3: TGTGCCAGCAGCTTAGGTCGGGGACAGAAATATGGCTACACCTTC. Its translation: CASSLGRGQKYGYTF. Drawing the rest from reference TRBV7-9 and TRBJ1-2, the complete variable domain is DTGVSQNPRHKITKRGQNVTFRCDPISEHNRLYWYRQTLGQGPEFLTYFQNEAQLEKSRLLSDRFSAERPKGSFSTLEIQRTEQGDSAMYLCASSLGRGQKYGYTFGSGTRLTVV.

The chain joins TRBV4-2 to TRBJ2-3, with 9 bases that match TRBD2. From germline, CDR1 is LGHNA and CDR2 YNFKEQ. After removal of 1 base from V and 2 bases from J, the junction contained 1 base not matched to a gene. This CDR3 contains 15 residues. The CDR3: CASSQVAGVTDTQYF. The CDR3 DNA is TGTGCCAGCAGCCAAGTAGCGGGAGTCACAGATACGCAGTATTTT.

The chain is built from TRBV12-5 and TRBJ1-3; D is ambiguous. With 0 bases removed from V and 10 bases from J, the gap between germline ends came to 1 base. The CDR3 contains 10 residues. Per the germline V gene, CDR1 is LGHNT and CDR2 is FRNRAP. The CDR3 reads CASGLVTIYF. The CDR3 coding sequence is TGTGCTAGTGGTTTGGTAACCATATATTTT.

This chain connects TRBV7-8 to TRBJ2-7; 9 positions match TRBD1. Germline-derived CDR1 and CDR2 are SGHVS and FQNEAQ. The CDR3 has 16 amino acids. V shed 7 bases, J shed 5 bases, and the junction held 15 bases outside the gene matches. The CDR3 DNA reads TGTGCCAGCATAAGAGGTCCAATGACAGGGGGGAACGAGCAGTACTTC. This codes for CASIRGPMTGGNEQYF.

V usage is TRBV21-1 and J usage is TRBJ1-5; the DNA was not used to check the table's D call, TRBD1. TRBV21-1 is a recognized pseudogene. The CDR3 extends over 19 amino acids. The CDR3 coding sequence is TGTGCCAGCAGCAACGCGGGGGACAGGGAAAGACTTTATAGTCAGCCCCAGCATTTT. Its protein is CASSNAGDRERLYSQPQHF.

The chain couples TRBV27 to TRBJ1-2, with D uncertain. The CDR3 extends over 15 amino acids. V was shortened by 3 bases and J by 2 bases, with 13 bases between the two germline ends. Germline V CDR1 and CDR2: MNHEY, SMNVEV (reference sequence). CDR3 sequence: CASSLGSGSNYGYTF. CDR3 DNA sequence: TGTGCCAGCAGTTTGGGGTCGGGTTCAAACTATGGCTACACCTTC.

This clone was counted between two and nine times. The CDR3 reads CASSPVANTEAFF. The CDR3 bases are TGTGCCAGCTCACCAGTGGCGAACACTGAAGCTTTCTTT. The J gene is TRBJ1-1, the V gene TRBV18; D unclear. The germline gives CDR1 KGHSH, CDR2 LQKENI. CDR3 length equals 13 residues. V lost 2 bases and J lost 1, with 5 bases in between. Complete variable domain (other parts from reference TRBV18 and TRBJ1-1): NAGVMQNPRHLVRRRGQEARLRCSPMKGHSHVYWYRQLPEEGLKFMVYLQKENIIDESGMPKERFSAEFPKEGPSILRIQQVVRGDSAAYFCASSPVANTEAFFGQGTRLTVV.

The chain recombines TRBV11-2 with TRBJ2-1, with TRBD2 identical over 11 bases. The CDR3 runs 16 residues. The germline gives CDR1 SGHAT, CDR2 FQNNGV. Unmatched junction bases numbered 2, after V lost 0 bases and J lost 4 bases. The CDR3 spells CASSLEASGGYNEQFF. The CDR3 DNA is TGTGCCAGCAGCTTAGAGGCTAGCGGGGGGTACAATGAGCAGTTCTTC.

V is TRBV6-6 and J is TRBJ1-1; D gene uncertain. The germline V gene has CDR1 MNHNY and CDR2 SVGAGI (reference sequence). CDR3 length equals 13 residues. V lost 0 bases and J 4 bases, leaving 6 bases between the germline ends. The CDR3 nucleotides are TGTGCCAGCAGTTACTCTGAAATCACTGAAGCTTTCTTT. This encodes CASSYSEITEAFF.

The genes are TRBV7-9 and TRBJ1-2, with 8 positions matching TRBD1. V gave up 0 bases and J gave up 2 bases; unmatched junction bases: 5. The CDR3 has 16 residues. Germline V gives CDR1 SEHNR, CDR2 FQNEAQ (reference sequence). CDR3 sequence (DNA): TGTGCCAGCAGCTTAGCGATACAGGGGGGGAACTATGGCTACACCTTC. Residues: CASSLAIQGGNYGYTF.

On this clone: A read error may produce the germline difference seen at one junction end. The CDR3 region has the DNA TGTGCCAGCAGCTCGACTAGCGGGGGCCCCTTTTTC. It yields the protein CASSSTSGGPFF. The V gene is TRBV5-8, the J gene TRBJ2-7, with TRBD2 matching 12 bases. From germline, CDR1 is SGHTS and CDR2 YDEGEE. The CDR3 spans 12 residues.

V usage is TRBV11-2 and J usage is TRBJ1-2; a possible D gene is TRBD1 (5 bases). With 5 bases removed from V and 3 bases from J, the gap between germline ends came to 28 bases. Germline V gene lookup returns CDR1 SGHAT and CDR2 FQNNGV. The CDR3 runs to 19 residues. CDR3 protein: CASSLNRGPRTKGHYGYTF. The DNA of the CDR3 is TGTGCCAGCAGCCTAAACCGGGGACCGAGGACCAAAGGTCACTATGGCTACACCTTC.

The rearrangement links TRBV2 to TRBJ2-1; D possibly corresponds to TRBD1 (5 bases). In germline, CDR1 is SNHLY, CDR2 FYNNEI. V lost 7 bases to trimming and J lost 9 bases, with 13 bases between them. The CDR3 is 12 residues long. The CDR3 bases are TGTGCCAGCACTATAGACAGTAGTGAGCAGTTCTTC. Translation gives CASTIDSSEQFF.

The CDR3 DNA reads TGTGCCAGCTCCTCAATTCACAGGGGGAATGGCTACACCTTC. Translating it yields CASSSIHRGNGYTF. This sequence joins TRBV5-6 and TRBJ1-2; TRBD1 agrees at 8 bases. Per the germline V gene, CDR1 is SGHDT and CDR2 is YYEEEE. J gave up 6 bases and V 7 bases, and 11 bases lay outside the gene matches. CDR3 length: 14 residues.

This clone was picked up one time. The chain uses TRBV20-1 and TRBJ1-5; D is possibly TRBD1 (5 bases). The V gene's germline CDR1 is DFQATT and CDR2 SNEGSKA (reference sequence). V gave up 3 bases and J gave up 3 bases, with 12 bases separating them. The CDR3 is made up of 14 amino acids. CDR3 DNA: TGCAGTGCTAGTACAGGACAATACAATCAGCCCCAGCATTTT. Translated: CSASTGQYNQPQHF.